This TCR beta chain appears in the sequencing data of a study of identical twins. Notes on this clonotype: A much larger clone is a single base away; this may be a read error.

The CDR3 consists of 13 residues. TCRdb called the 5' RACE reads again in MiXCR, with one record for every CDR3 protein. Of under 300,000 distinct CDR3 sequences in the sample, over 5.5% are singletons; the top ten hold more than 14%. In addition, the sample was reused for a study of T cells expressing NK-cell markers. Per that study: Expanded clones of NKG2C+ T cells had an unclear HCMV specificity.

Sequencing was performed on CD8+ T cells sorted from blood. The sequence was obtained from a woman younger than 35 in good health. This sequence joins TRBV12-3 or TRBV12-4 and TRBJ2-2, with D perhaps matching TRBD2 (5 bases). DNA of the CDR3: TGTGCCAGCAGGAACAGCAACACCGGGGAGCTGTATTTT. Translating gives CASRNSNTGELYF.